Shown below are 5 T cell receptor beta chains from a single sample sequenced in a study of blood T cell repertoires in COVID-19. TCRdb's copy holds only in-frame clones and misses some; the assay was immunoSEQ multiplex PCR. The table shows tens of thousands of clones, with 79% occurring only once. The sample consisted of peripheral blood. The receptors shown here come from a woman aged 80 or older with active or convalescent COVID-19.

CDR3 residues: CASRHTRRQGYNSPLHF. The DNA of the CDR3 is TGTGCCAGTAGACATACCCGGCGACAGGGCTATAATTCACCCCTCCACTTT. The chain combines TRBV19 with TRBJ1-6; 7 nucleotides match TRBD1. Germline CDR1 is LNHDA and CDR2 is SQIVND (reference sequence). The CDR3 has 17 residues. Trimming took 6 bases from V and 3 from J; bases not matched to a gene: 11.

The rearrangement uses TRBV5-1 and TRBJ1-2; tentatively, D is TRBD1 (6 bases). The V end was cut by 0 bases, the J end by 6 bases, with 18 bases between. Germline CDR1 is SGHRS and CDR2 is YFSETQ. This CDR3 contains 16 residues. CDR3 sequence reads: CASSLGVYVGAHGYTF. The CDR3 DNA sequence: TGCGCCAGCAGCTTGGGCGTCTACGTGGGGGCCCATGGCTACACCTTC. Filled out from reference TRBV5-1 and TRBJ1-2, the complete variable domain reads KAGVTQTPRYLIKTRGQQVTLSCSPISGHRSVSWYQQTPGQGLQFLFEYFSETQRNKGNFPGRFSGRQFSNSRSEMNVSTLELGDSALYLCASSLGVYVGAHGYTFGSGTRLTVV.

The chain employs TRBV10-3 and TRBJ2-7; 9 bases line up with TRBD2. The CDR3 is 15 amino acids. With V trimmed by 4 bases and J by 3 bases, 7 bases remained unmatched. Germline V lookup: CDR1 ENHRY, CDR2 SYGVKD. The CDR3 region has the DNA TGTGCCATCAGTGTCCCTAGCGGGAAGCTCTACGAGCAGTACTTC. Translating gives CAISVPSGKLYEQYF.

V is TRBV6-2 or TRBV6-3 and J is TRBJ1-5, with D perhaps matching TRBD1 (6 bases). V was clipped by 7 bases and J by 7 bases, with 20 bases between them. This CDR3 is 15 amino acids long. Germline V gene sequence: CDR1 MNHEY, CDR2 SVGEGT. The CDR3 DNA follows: TGTGCCAGCACCCCCAGCGGGGGGCAGGGGCAGCCCCAGCATTTT. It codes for CASTPSGGQGQPQHF.

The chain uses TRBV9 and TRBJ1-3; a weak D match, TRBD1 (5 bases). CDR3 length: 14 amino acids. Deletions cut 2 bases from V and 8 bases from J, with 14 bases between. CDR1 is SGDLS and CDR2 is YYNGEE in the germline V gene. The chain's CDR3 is CASSVRAPGDTIYF. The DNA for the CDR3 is TGTGCCAGCAGCGTCCGGGCCCCGGGGGACACCATATATTTT.